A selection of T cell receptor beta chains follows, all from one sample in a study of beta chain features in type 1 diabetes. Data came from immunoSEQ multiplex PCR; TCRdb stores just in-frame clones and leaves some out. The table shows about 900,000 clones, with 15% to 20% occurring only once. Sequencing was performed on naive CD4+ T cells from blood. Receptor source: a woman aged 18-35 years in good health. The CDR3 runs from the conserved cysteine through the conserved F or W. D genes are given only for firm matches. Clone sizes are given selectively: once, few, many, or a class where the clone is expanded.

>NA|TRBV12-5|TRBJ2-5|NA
CASGLSSGGETQYF
TGTGCTAGTGGTTTATCGAGTGGGGGGGAGACCCAGTACTTC
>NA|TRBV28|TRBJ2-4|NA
CASTSLQGRVDIQYF
TGTGCCAGCACGTCCTTACAGGGGAGGGTGGACATTCAGTACTTC
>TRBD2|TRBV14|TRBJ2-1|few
CASSQLIRTSGKDEQFF
TGTGCCAGCAGCCAATTGATCCGGACTAGCGGGAAAGATGAGCAGTTCTTC
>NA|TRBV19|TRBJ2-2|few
CASGRQGVFVTGELFF
TGTGCCAGTGGAAGGCAGGGAGTTTTCGTCACCGGGGAGCTGTTTTTT
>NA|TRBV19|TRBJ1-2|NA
CASSIAPTRNYGYTF
TGTGCCAGTAGTATAGCCCCTACAAGGAACTATGGCTACACCTTC
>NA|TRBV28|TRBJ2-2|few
CASSLRGVRELFF
TGTGCCAGCAGTTTAAGAGGGGTCAGGGAGCTGTTTTTT
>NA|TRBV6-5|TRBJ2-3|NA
CASSTVLGGTDTQYF
TGTGCCAGCAGCACCGTCCTTGGGGGCACAGATACGCAGTATTTT
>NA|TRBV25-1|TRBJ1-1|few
CASSLGGRTEAFF
TGTGCCAGCAGTTTGGGGGGCCGGACTGAAGCTTTCTTT
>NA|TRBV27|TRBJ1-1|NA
CASKLWGLGTEAFF
TGTGCCAGCAAATTATGGGGGCTGGGCACTGAAGCTTTCTTT
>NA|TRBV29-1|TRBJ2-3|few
CSGRGEILSDTQYF
TGCAGCGGGAGGGGTGAAATATTGTCAGATACGCAGTATTTT
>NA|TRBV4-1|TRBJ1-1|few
CASSQAPGEGKGWPTEAFF
TGCGCCAGCAGCCAAGCCCCCGGGGAGGGGAAAGGTTGGCCCACTGAAGCTTTCTTT
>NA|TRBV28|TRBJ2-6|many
CASSLAGANVLTF
TGTGCCAGCAGTTTGGCTGGGGCCAACGTCCTGACTTTC
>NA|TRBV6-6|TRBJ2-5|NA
CASYSGTQETQYF
TGTGCCAGCTATAGCGGAACACAAGAGACCCAGTACTTC
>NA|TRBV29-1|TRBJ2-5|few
CSVLDRYQETQYF
TGCAGCGTACTAGACAGGTACCAAGAGACCCAGTACTTC
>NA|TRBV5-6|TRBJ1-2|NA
CASSSKGPYGYTF
TGTGCCAGCAGCTCCAAGGGGCCGTATGGCTACACCTTC
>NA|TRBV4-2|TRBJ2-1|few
CASSQVSLASHNEQFF
TGTGCCAGCAGCCAAGTCAGCCTAGCCAGTCACAATGAGCAGTTCTTC
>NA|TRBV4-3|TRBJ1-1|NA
CASSRAGGETEAFF
TGCGCCAGCAGCCGCGCCGGGGGGGAGACTGAAGCTTTCTTT
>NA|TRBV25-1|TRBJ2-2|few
CASRQQNTGELFF
TGTGCCAGCAGGCAGCAAAACACCGGGGAGCTGTTTTTT
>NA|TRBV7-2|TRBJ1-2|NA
CASSRGWQAGDYGYTF
TGTGCCAGCAGCCGCGGCTGGCAGGCGGGGGACTATGGCTACACCTTC
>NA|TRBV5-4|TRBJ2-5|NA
CASSLGPQETQYF
TGTGCCAGCAGCTTGGGACCACAAGAGACCCAGTACTTC
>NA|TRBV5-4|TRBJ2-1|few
CASSWDISYNEQFF
TGTGCCAGCAGCTGGGATATCTCCTACAATGAGCAGTTCTTC
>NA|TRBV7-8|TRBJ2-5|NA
CASSPSRETQYF
TGTGCCAGCAGCCCATCACGGGAGACCCAGTACTTC
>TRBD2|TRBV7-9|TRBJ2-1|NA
CASSLVGGSSYNEQFF
TGTGCCAGCAGCTTAGTGGGCGGGAGCTCCTACAATGAGCAGTTCTTC
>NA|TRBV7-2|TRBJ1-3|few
CASSLVRAGNTIYF
TGTGCCAGCAGCTTGGTCAGGGCCGGAAACACCATATATTTT
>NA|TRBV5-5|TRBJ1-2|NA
CASSLGLRRNNYGYTF
TGTGCCAGCAGCTTGGGACTCAGGAGGAATAACTATGGCTACACCTTC
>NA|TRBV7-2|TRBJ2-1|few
CASSSYYGHEQFF
TGTGCCAGCAGCTCCTACTATGGGCATGAGCAGTTCTTC
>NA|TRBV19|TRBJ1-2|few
CASSPRRDIGTSSTF
TGTGCCAGTAGTCCGAGGAGGGACATTGGAACTAGCTCCACCTTC
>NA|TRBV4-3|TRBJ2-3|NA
CASSRGARTDTQYF
TGCGCCAGCAGCCGAGGGGCTCGCACAGATACGCAGTATTTT
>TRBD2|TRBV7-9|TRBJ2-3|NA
CASGSGLARTDTQYF
TGTGCCAGCGGCTCGGGACTAGCGCGTACAGATACGCAGTATTTT
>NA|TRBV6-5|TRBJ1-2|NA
CASRSGSNYGYTF
TGTGCCAGCAGATCCGGCAGTAACTATGGCTACACCTTC
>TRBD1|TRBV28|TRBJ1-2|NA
CASSSQGFPNYGYTF
TGTGCCAGCAGTTCACAGGGGTTCCCTAACTATGGCTACACCTTC
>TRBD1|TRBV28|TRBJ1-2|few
CASSFDRVSTF
TGTGCCAGCAGTTTCGACAGGGTATCGACCTTC
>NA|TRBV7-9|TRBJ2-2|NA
CAIRGAGELFF
TGTGCCATACGGGGTGCCGGGGAGCTGTTTTTT
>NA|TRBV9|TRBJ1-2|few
CASSVDGRYGYTF
TGTGCCAGCAGCGTAGACGGGCGGTATGGCTACACCTTC
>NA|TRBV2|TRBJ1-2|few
CASKGYGTGVAGYTF
TGTGCCAGCAAAGGATACGGGACTGGGGTGGCGGGCTACACCTTC
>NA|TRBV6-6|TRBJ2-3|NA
CASGKPGTDTQYF
TGTGCCAGCGGAAAGCCAGGCACAGATACGCAGTATTTT
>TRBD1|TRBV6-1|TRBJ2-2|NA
CASRTQGANTGELFF
TGTGCCAGCAGGACTCAGGGGGCGAACACCGGGGAGCTGTTTTTT